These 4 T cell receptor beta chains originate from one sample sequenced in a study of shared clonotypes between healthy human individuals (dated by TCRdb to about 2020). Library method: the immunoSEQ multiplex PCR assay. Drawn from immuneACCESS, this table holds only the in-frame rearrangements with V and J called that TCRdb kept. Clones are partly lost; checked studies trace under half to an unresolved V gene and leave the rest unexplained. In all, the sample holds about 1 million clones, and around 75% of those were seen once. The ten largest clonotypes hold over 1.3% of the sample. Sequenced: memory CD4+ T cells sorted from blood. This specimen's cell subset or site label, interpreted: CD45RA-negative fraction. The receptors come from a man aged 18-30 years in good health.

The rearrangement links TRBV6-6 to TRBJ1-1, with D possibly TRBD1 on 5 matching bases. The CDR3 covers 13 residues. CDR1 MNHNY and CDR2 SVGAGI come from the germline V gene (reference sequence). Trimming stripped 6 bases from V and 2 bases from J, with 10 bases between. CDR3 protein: CASRDGGNTEAFF. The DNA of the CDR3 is TGTGCCAGCAGGGACGGGGGTAACACTGAAGCTTTCTTT.

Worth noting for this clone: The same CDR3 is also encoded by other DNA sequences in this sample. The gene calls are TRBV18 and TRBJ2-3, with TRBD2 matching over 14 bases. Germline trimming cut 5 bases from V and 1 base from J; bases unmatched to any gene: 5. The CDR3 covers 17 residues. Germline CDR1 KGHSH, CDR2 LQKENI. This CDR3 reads CASSAGTSGSGTDTQYF. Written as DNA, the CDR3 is TGTGCCAGCTCAGCGGGGACTAGCGGGAGTGGCACAGATACGCAGTATTTT.

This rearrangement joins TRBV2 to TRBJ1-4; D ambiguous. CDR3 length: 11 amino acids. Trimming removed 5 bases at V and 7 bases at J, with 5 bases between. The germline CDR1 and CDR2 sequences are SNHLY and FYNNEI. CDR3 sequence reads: CASSFLEKLFF. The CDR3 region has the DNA TGTGCCAGCAGTTTTCTTGAAAAACTGTTTTTT.

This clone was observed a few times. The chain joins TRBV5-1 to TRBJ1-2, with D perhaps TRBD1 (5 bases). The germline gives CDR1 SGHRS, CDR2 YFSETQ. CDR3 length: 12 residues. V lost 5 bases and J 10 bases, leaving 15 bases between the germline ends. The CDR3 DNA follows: TGCGCCAGCAGTACGGGACCGTCGGCCTACACCTTC. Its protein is CASSTGPSAYTF.